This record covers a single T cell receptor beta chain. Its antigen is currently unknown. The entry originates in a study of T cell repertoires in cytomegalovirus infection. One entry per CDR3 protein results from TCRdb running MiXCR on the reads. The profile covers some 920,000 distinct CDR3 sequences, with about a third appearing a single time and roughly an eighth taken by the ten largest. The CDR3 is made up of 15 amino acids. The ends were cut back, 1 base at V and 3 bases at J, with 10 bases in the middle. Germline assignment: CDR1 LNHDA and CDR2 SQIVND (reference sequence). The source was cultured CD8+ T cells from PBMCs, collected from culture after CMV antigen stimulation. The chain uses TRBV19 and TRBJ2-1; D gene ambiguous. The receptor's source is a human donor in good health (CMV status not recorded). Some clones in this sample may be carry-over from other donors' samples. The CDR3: CASSIARSLYNEQFF. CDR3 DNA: TGTGCCAGTAGTATAGCCAGGTCTCTCTACAATGAGCAGTTCTTC. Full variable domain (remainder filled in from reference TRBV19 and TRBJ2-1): DGGITQSPKYLFRKEGQNVTLSCEQNLNHDAMYWYRQDPGQGLRLIYYSQIVNDFQKGDIAEGYSVSREKKESFPLTVTSAQKNPTAFYLCASSIARSLYNEQFFGPGTRLTVL.